This T cell receptor (beta chain) was observed in a study of shared clonotypes between healthy human individuals. Overall study results and limits: Four donors held about 5.1% of naive CD4 clonotypes in common. Among non-shared clonotypes, generation probabilities were lower than among those shared by all four donors.

This CDR3 is 14 amino acids long. Germline V lookup: CDR1 GTSNPN, CDR2 SVGIG (reference sequence). V lost 0 bases and J 8 bases, leaving 13 bases between the germline ends. Note on this clone: Antigen specificity is unknown.

Data came from immunoSEQ multiplex PCR; TCRdb stores just in-frame clones and leaves some out. The table has millions of clones, roughly 92% seen once. All participating donors were Caucasian adults from Nashville, Tennessee. The sequence came from a man aged 18 to 35 in good health. This chain connects TRBV30 to TRBJ1-4; no definite D call. Sequencing used naive CD4+ T cells sorted from blood. The subset: CD45RA+ positively selected. The CDR3, as DNA: TGTGCCTGGAGTGTCCCACCCCACTGGGAAAAACTGTTTTTT. Residues: CAWSVPPHWEKLFF. The full variable domain, its missing parts supplied by reference TRBV30 and TRBJ1-4, is SQTIHQWPATLVQPVGSPLSLECTVEGTSNPNLYWYRQAAGRGLQLLFYSVGIGQISSEVPQNLSASRPQDRQFILSSKKLLLSDSGFYLCAWSVPPHWEKLFFGSGTQLSVL.